This TCR beta chain was sequenced during a study of human T cells and chemical hapten exposure. The ends lost 3 bases at V and 4 bases at J; junction bases unmatched: 5. The CDR3 runs 14 residues. Germline V gene data show CDR1 as SQVTM and CDR2 as ANQGSEA. Specified time point: patch test 2, 6 weeks after DPC sensitization. Treatment reported: therapeutic diphenylcyclopropenone sensitization with weekly scalp DPC. Every patch test was put on after a blood sample was taken. This clonotype appeared a few times. Individual cDNA molecules in this library carried unique molecular identifiers. Under the authors' procedure: Sample-level TCR yields exhibited a median of approximately 96,000, with a range of roughly 20,000 to 690,600. TCRdb fed the RACE reads into MiXCR, producing one record per CDR3 protein. For this entry, the V and J calls and clone size follow TCRdb and not the study's own pipeline. The sample includes approximately 92,000 distinct CDR3 sequences, 11% of them seen just once.

The sequence was collected from a middle-aged woman with alopecia areata. Some clones in this sample may be carry-over from other donors' samples. The chain combines TRBV29-1 with TRBJ2-3; TRBD1 agrees at 9 bases. The input for sequencing was whole blood, taken in connection with sensitization to the hapten diphenylcyclopropenone (DPC). This CDR3 reads CSVDPWTGADTQYF. The CDR3 nucleotides are TGCAGCGTTGATCCTTGGACAGGGGCAGATACGCAGTATTTT.